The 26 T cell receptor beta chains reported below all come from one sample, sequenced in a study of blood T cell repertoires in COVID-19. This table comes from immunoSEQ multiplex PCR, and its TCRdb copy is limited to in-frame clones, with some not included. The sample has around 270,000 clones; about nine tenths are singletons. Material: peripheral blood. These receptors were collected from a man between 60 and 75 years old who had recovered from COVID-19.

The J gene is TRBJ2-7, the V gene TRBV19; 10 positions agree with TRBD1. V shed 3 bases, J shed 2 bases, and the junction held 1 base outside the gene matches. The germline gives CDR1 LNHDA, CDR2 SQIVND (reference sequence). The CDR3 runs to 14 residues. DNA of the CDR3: TGTGCCAGTAGTATGGGGACAGGGGCCTACGAGCAGTACTTC. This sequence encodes CASSMGTGAYEQYF.

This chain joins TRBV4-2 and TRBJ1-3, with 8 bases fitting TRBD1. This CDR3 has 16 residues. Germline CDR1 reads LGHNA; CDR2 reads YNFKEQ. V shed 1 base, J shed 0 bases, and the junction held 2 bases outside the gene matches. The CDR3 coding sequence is TGTGCCAGCAGCCAAGGACAGGGGATCTCTGGAAACACCATATATTTT. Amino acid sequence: CASSQGQGISGNTIYF.

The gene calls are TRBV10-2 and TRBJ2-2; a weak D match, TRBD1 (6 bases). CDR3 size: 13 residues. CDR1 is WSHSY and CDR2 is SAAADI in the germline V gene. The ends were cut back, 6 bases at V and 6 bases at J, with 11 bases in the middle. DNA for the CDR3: TGCGCCAGCAGCACAGGGTTCCCCGGGGAGCTGTTTTTT. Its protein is CASSTGFPGELFF.

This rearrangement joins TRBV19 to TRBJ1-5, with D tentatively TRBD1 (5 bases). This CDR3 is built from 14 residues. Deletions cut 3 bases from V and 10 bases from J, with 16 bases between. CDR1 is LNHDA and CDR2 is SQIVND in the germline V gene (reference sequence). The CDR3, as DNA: TGTGCCAGTAGTATTGGAAGGGGCTGGGAACCCCAGCATTTT. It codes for CASSIGRGWEPQHF.

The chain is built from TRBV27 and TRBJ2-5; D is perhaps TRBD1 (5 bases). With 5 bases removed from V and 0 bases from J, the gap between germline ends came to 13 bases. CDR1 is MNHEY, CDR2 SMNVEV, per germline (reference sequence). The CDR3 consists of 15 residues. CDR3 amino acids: CASSTSLGDQETQYF. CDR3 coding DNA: TGTGCCAGCAGTACCTCTCTAGGGGACCAAGAGACCCAGTACTTC.

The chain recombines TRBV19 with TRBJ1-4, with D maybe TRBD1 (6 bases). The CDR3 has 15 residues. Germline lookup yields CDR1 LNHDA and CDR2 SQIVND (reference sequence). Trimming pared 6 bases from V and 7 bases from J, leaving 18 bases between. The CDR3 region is CASRDGGASGEKLFF. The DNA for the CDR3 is TGTGCCAGTAGGGATGGGGGCGCGAGTGGTGAAAAACTGTTTTTT.

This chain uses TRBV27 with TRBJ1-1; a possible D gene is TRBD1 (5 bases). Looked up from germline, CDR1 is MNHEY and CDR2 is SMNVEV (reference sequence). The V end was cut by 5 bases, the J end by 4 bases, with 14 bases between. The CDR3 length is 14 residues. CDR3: CASSVFDSATEAFF. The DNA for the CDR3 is TGTGCCAGCAGTGTATTCGACAGTGCCACTGAAGCTTTCTTT.

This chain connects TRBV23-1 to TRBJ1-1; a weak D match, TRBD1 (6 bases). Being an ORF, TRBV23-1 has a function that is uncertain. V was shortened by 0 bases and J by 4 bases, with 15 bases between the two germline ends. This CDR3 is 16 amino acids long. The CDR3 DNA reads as TGCGCCAGCAGTCAATCGTTCGGAACAGGGTTCACTGAAGCTTTCTTT. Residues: CASSQSFGTGFTEAFF.

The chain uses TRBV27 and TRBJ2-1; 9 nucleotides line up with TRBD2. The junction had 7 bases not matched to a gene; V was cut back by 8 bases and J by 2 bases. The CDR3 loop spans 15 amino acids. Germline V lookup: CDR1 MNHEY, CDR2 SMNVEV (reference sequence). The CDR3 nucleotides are TGTGCCAGCGGGCCTCTAGCGGGGACCTACAATGAGCAGTTCTTC. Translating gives CASGPLAGTYNEQFF.

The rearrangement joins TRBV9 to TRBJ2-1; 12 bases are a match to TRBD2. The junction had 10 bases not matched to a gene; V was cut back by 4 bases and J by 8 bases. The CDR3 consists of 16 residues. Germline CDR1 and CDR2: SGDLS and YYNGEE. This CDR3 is CASSTRTSGESYEQFF. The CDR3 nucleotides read TGTGCCAGCAGCACTAGGACTAGCGGGGAAAGCTATGAGCAGTTCTTC.

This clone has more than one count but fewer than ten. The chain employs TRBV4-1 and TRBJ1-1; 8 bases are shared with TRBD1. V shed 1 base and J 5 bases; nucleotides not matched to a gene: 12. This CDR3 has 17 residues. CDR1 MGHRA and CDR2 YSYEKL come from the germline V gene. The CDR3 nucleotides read TGCGCCAGCAGCCAAGTTACAGGGGGTCCCCCTAAGACTGAAGCTTTCTTT. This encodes CASSQVTGGPPKTEAFF.

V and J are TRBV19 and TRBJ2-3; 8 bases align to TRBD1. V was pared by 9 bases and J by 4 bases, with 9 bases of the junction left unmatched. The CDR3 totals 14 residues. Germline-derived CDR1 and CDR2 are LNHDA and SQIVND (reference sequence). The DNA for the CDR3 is TGTGCCAGCCATCGGACAGGGACCCCAGATACGCAGTATTTT. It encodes CASHRTGTPDTQYF.

The CDR3 is CASSSSSGGAYEQYF. The CDR3 nucleotides are TGTGCCAGCAGCTCCTCTAGCGGGGGGGCCTACGAGCAGTACTTC. This chain connects TRBV7-9 to TRBJ2-7, with TRBD2 identical over 12 bases. V gave up 4 bases and J gave up 2 bases; unmatched junction bases: 3. Germline V CDR1 and CDR2: SEHNR, FQNEAQ (reference sequence). The length of the CDR3 is 15 residues.

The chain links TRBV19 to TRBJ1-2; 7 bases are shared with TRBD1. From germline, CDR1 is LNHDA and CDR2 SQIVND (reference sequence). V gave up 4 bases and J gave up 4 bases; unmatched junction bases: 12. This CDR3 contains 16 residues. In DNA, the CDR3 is TGTGCCAGTAGTAAAGTCGGGACAGCATCCCCCTATGGCTACACCTTC. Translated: CASSKVGTASPYGYTF.

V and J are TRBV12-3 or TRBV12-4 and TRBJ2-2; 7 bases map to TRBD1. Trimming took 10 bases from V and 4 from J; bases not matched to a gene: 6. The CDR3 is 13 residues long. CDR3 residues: CANSRTGTGELFF. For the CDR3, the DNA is TGTGCCAACAGCAGGACAGGCACCGGGGAGCTGTTTTTT.

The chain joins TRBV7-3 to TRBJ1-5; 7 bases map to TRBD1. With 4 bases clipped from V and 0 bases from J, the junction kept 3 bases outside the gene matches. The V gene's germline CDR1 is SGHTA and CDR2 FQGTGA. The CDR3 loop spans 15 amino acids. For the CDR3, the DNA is TGTGCCAGCAGCTACGGGACAGATAGCAATCAGCCCCAGCATTTT. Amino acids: CASSYGTDSNQPQHF.

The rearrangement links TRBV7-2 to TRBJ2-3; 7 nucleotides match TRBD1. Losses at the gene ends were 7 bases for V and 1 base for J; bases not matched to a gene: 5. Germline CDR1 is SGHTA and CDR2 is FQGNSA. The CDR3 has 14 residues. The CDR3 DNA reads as TGTGCCAGCAACCGGGACAGCGGCACAGATACGCAGTATTTT. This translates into CASNRDSGTDTQYF.

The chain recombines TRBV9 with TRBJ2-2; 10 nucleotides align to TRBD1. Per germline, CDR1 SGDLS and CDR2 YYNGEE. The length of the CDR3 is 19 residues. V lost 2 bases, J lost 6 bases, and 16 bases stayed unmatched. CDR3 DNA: TGTGCCAGCAGCGTCGTCCCGGGACAGGGGAATGGGTCCCCCGGGGAGCTGTTTTTT. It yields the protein CASSVVPGQGNGSPGELFF.

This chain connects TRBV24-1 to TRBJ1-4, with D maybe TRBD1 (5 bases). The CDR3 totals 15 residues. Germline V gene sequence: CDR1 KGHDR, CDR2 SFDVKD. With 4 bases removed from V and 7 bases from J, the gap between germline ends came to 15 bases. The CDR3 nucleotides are TGTGCCACCAGTGACCGGACACCCGGCGGTGAAAAACTGTTTTTT. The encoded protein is CATSDRTPGGEKLFF.

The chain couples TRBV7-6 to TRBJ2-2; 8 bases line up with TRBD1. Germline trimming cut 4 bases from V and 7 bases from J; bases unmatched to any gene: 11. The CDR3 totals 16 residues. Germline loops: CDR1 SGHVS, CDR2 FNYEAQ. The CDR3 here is CASSSRQGANVGELFF. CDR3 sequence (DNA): TGTGCCAGCAGCTCGCGGCAGGGGGCGAATGTCGGGGAGCTGTTTTTT.

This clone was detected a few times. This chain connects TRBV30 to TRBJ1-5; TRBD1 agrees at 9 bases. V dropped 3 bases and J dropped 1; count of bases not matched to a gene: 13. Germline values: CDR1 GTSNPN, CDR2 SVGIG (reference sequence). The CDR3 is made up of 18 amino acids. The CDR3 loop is CAWSSQGQGFRSNQPQHF. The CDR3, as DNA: TGTGCCTGGAGCTCGCAGGGACAGGGCTTTCGGAGCAATCAGCCCCAGCATTTT.

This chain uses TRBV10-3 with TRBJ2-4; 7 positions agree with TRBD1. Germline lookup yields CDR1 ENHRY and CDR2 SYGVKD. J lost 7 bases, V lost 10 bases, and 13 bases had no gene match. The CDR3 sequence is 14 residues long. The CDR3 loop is CATQPNRGVNIQYF. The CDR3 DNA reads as TGTGCCACCCAACCTAACAGGGGCGTGAACATTCAGTACTTC.

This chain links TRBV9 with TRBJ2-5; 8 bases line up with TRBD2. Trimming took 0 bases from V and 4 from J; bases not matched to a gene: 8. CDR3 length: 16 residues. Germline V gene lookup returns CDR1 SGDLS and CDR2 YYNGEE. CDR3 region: CASSVDIAGKLETQYF. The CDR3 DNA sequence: TGTGCCAGCAGCGTAGATATAGCGGGAAAATTAGAGACCCAGTACTTC.

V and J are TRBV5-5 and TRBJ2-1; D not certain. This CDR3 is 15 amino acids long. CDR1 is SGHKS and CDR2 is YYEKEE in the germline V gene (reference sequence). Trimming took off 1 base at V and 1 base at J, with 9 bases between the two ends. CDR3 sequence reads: CASSLRYSSYNEQFF. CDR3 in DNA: TGTGCCAGCAGCTTGAGGTACAGTTCCTACAATGAGCAGTTCTTC.

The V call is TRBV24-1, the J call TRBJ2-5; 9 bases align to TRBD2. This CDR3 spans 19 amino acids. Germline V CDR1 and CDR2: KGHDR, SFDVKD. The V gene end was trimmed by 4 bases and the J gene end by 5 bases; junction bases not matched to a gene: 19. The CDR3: CATSEPGPGGGGAPETQYF. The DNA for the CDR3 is TGTGCCACCAGTGAACCTGGCCCTGGCGGCGGGGGGGCCCCCGAGACCCAGTACTTC.

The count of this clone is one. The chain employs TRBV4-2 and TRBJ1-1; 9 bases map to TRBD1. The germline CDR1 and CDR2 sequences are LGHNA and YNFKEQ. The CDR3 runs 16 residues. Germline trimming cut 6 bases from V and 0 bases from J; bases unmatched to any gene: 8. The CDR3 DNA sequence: TGTGCCAGCAGACTCACCGGGACAGGGTTGAACACTGAAGCTTTCTTT. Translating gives CASRLTGTGLNTEAFF.